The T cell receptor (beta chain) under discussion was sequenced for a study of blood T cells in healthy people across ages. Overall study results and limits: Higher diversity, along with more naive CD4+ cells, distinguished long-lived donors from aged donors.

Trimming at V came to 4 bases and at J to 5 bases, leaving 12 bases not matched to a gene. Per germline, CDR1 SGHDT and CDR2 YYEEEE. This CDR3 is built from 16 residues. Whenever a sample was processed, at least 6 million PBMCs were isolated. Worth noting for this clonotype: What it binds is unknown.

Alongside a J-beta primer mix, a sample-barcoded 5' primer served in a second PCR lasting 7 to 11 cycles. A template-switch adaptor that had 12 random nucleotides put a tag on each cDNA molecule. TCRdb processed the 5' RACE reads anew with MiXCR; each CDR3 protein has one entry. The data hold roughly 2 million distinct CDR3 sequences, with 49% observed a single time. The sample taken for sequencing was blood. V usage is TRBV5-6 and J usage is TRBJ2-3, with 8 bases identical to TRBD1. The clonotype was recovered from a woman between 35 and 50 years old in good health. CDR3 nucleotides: TGTGCCAGCAGCCGCGACAGGGGACCCCTTAAAGATACGCAGTATTTT. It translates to CASSRDRGPLKDTQYF.